This section outlines one TCR beta chain sequence together with its context. The data derive from a study of blood T cell repertoires in COVID-19. Measured with immunoSEQ multiplex PCR; TCRdb has only the in-frame clones, and not every one. Among more than 250,000 clones listed, 70% to 90% were seen once. Unmatched junction bases numbered 7, after V lost 2 bases and J lost 7 bases. CDR1 and CDR2 from the germline V gene are SGHDT and YYEEEE. The CDR3 has 15 amino acids. Specimen: peripheral blood. The TCR was taken from a woman under 40 who had recovered from COVID-19. The gene calls are TRBV5-6 and TRBJ1-2; 11 nucleotides match TRBD1. The CDR3 DNA sequence: TGTGCCAGCAGCTTCTCCGGGACAGGGGGAGGTGGCTACACCTTC. Translation gives CASSFSGTGGGGYTF.